The 6 T cell receptor beta chains reported below all come from one sample, sequenced in a study of shared clonotypes between healthy human individuals. Sequencing was performed with immunoSEQ multiplex PCR; in TCRdb, only in-frame clones are kept and a portion is missing. The data hold about 1.1 million clones, with 75% to 85% observed a single time. Material: memory CD4+ T cells from PBMCs. The subset was: CD45RA-negative fraction. These TCRs come from a man between 18 and 35 years old in good health. Some clones in this sample may be carry-over from other donors' samples.

CDR3 residues: CASSFGQGRLELFF. CDR3 DNA: TGTGCCAGCAGTTTCGGACAGGGGAGGTTAGAACTGTTTTTT. The V gene is TRBV28, the J gene TRBJ1-4, with 9 nucleotides matching TRBD1. V lost 3 bases and J lost 12; bases outside the gene matches: 8. The CDR3 totals 14 residues. Germline V gives CDR1 MDHEN, CDR2 SYDVKM.

A word on this clone: Mismatch with germline at one junction end may stem from a read error. V usage is TRBV5-6 and J usage is TRBJ2-7; 7 bases are shared with TRBD2. This CDR3 has 13 amino acids. Germline V gene data show CDR1 as SGHDT and CDR2 as YYEEEE. In DNA form, the CDR3 reads TGTGCCAGCAGATCGGCCCCGGGACTACCACCTAGCTTC. As protein: CASRSAPGLPPSF.

This clone was detected many times. Different DNA sequences within this sample yield the same CDR3. The gene calls are TRBV2 and TRBJ1-5; D unresolved. This CDR3 has 15 residues. Germline V gene sequence: CDR1 SNHLY, CDR2 FYNNEI. V was shortened by 1 base and J by 0 bases, with 7 bases between the two germline ends. The chain's CDR3 is CASSEGGFSNQPQHF. As DNA, the CDR3 is TGTGCCAGCAGTGAAGGGGGATTTAGCAATCAGCCCCAGCATTTT.

V is TRBV6-5 and J is TRBJ1-3, with a tentative D call TRBD1 (5 bases). Germline V CDR1 and CDR2: MNHEY, SVGAGI. This CDR3 region has 15 residues. V was trimmed by 7 bases and J by 4 bases, leaving 17 bases between them. CDR3 residues: CASKPPGTGGNTIYF. DNA for the CDR3: TGTGCCAGCAAACCACCCGGGACGGGAGGAAACACCATATATTTT.

This clone occurred many times. The sample holds other DNA sequences that translate to the same CDR3. The chain's CDR3 is CSTNTDTQYF. The CDR3 DNA follows: TGCAGCACCAACACAGATACGCAGTATTTT. The rearrangement links TRBV29-1 to TRBJ2-3; no definite D call. Germline CDR1 and CDR2: SQVTM and ANQGSEA. V was shortened by 8 bases and J by 2 bases, with 5 bases between the two germline ends. The CDR3 extends over 10 amino acids.

The CDR3 region is CASSHGALNYGYTF. In DNA form, the CDR3 reads TGTGCCAGCAGTCACGGAGCCCTGAACTATGGCTACACCTTC. V gene TRBV28 combines with J gene TRBJ1-2; D is undetermined. Germline-derived CDR1 and CDR2 are MDHEN and SYDVKM. This CDR3 has 14 amino acids. V was cut by 5 bases and J by 2 bases, with 12 bases left in between.